This T cell receptor beta chain was profiled in a study of T cells in Graves' hyperthyroidism and ophthalmopathy. The PBMCs studied were ones that came from about 9.9 ml fresh peripheral blood. V was shortened by 5 bases and J by 5 bases, with 15 bases between the two germline ends. The CDR3 contains 14 residues. Germline V gene lookup returns CDR1 DFQATT and CDR2 SNEGSKA (reference sequence). There were TCR beta CDR3 regions amplified from RNA transcripts. TCR CDR3 underwent first-round RT-PCR with the HTBI primer set. TCRdb ran MiXCR on the multiplex PCR reads and lists one entry per CDR3 protein. The sample has 200,000 to 250,000 distinct CDR3 sequences; around 15% are singletons. This clonotype appeared many times.

Sequenced sample: blood. This chain links TRBV20-1 with TRBJ1-4; possible D gene TRBD1, 5 bases. This TCR was sampled from a woman between 18 and 29 years old with Graves' ophthalmopathy. CDR3 in amino acids: CSAHGHSTNEKLFF. DNA for the CDR3: TGCAGTGCTCATGGACATTCTACCAATGAAAAACTGTTTTTT.